These 32 T cell receptor beta chains were sequenced from one sample in a study of neurological immune-mediated disorders. From the 5' RACE reads, TCRdb called clonotypes with MiXCR, one entry per CDR3 protein. The sample carries about 82,000 distinct CDR3 sequences, just over 2.5% recorded once. Specimen: PBMCs. The receptors were gathered from a woman aged 25 to 39 with multiple sclerosis.

This clonotype was seen ten or more times. The chain has TRBV5-1 and TRBJ2-1; 7 nucleotides agree with TRBD2. The J segment lost 12 bases and the V segment lost 2 bases, leaving 2 bases of the junction unmatched. There are 11 residues in the CDR3. Germline CDR1 SGHRS, CDR2 YFSETQ. CDR3 coding DNA: TGCGCCAGCAGCTTTGGGAGGGGGCAGTTCTTC. Translating it yields CASSFGRGQFF.

This clonotype has at least ten counts. This chain links TRBV5-1 with TRBJ1-1; D not certain. CDR1 and CDR2 (germline): SGHRS, YFSETQ. This CDR3 is 14 amino acids long. V lost 2 bases and J 0 bases, leaving 8 bases between the germline ends. Here the CDR3 DNA reads TGCGCCAGCAGCTTCGAACGGATGAACACTGAAGCTTTCTTT. It is translated as CASSFERMNTEAFF.

This clonotype was observed many times. The chain carries TRBV12-3 or TRBV12-4 and TRBJ2-1; perhaps TRBD2 as D (6 bases). V was cut by 7 bases and J by 10 bases, with 20 bases left in between. This CDR3 has 14 amino acids. In nucleotides, the CDR3 is TGTGCCAGCACCCCCATGGAGGGGAGCGGCGAGCAGTTCTTC. Its protein product is CASTPMEGSGEQFF.

This clonotype was seen at least ten times. This sequence joins TRBV20-1 and TRBJ1-2, with 7 nucleotides matching TRBD1. CDR1 is DFQATT, CDR2 SNEGSKA, per germline (reference sequence). The trim removed 2 bases at V and 5 bases at J, leaving 8 bases unmatched. This CDR3 comprises 14 residues. The CDR3 loop is CSARNSGTAYGYTF. CDR3 in DNA: TGCAGTGCTAGAAATTCCGGGACAGCGTATGGCTACACCTTC.

Many counts were recorded for this clonotype. CDR3 amino acids: CASSFNRDVGEYEKLFF. The CDR3 nucleotides are TGTGCCAGCAGTTTCAACAGAGATGTGGGGGAATATGAAAAACTGTTTTTT. The chain links TRBV28 to TRBJ1-4, with D tentatively TRBD1 (5 bases). The CDR3 has 17 amino acids. Germline V gives CDR1 MDHEN, CDR2 SYDVKM. V was trimmed by 3 bases and J by 6 bases, leaving 20 bases between them. Full variable domain (remainder filled in from reference TRBV28 and TRBJ1-4): DVKVTQSSRYLVKRTGEKVFLECVQDMDHENMFWYRQDPGLGLRLIYFSYDVKMKEKGDIPEGYSVSREKKERFSLILESASTNQTSMYLCASSFNRDVGEYEKLFFGSGTQLSVL.

This clonotype was observed many times. This chain uses TRBV2 with TRBJ1-4; D ambiguous. V was trimmed by 4 bases and J by 7 bases, leaving 16 bases between them. CDR1 and CDR2 (germline): SNHLY, FYNNEI. This CDR3 region has 15 residues. As DNA, the CDR3 is TGTGCCAGCAGTGGTATGGACGGGTCGGCTGAAAAACTGTTTTTT. Protein product: CASSGMDGSAEKLFF. Based on the CDR3 plus reference TRBV2 and TRBJ1-4, the full variable domain is EPEVTQTPSHQVTQMGQEVILRCVPISNHLYFYWYRQILGQKVEFLVSFYNNEISEKSEIFDDQFSVERPDGSNFTLKIRSTKLEDSAMYFCASSGMDGSAEKLFFGSGTQLSVL.

This clonotype was observed at least ten times. The V gene is TRBV5-1, the J gene TRBJ1-2; TRBD1 aligns across 7 bases. Looked up from germline, CDR1 is SGHRS and CDR2 is YFSETQ. The CDR3 is 13 amino acids. With 0 bases clipped from V and 4 bases from J, the junction kept 0 bases outside the gene matches. CDR3 sequence reads: CASSLGTGYGYTF. The CDR3 DNA reads TGCGCCAGCAGCTTGGGGACAGGCTATGGCTACACCTTC.

This clonotype was observed at least ten times. The V call is TRBV5-1, the J call TRBJ2-3; 11 positions agree with TRBD2. J was trimmed by 1 base and V by 2 bases; bases with no gene match: 6. Per germline, CDR1 SGHRS and CDR2 YFSETQ. The CDR3 is made up of 17 amino acids. The CDR3 sequence is CASSFGGLAGGTDTQYF. As DNA, the CDR3 is TGCGCCAGCAGCTTCGGCGGACTAGCGGGTGGCACAGATACGCAGTATTTT. The variable domain in full, with the rest retrieved from reference TRBV5-1 and TRBJ2-3, is KAGVTQTPRYLIKTRGQQVTLSCSPISGHRSVSWYQQTPGQGLQFLFEYFSETQRNKGNFPGRFSGRQFSNSRSEMNVSTLELGDSALYLCASSFGGLAGGTDTQYFGPGTRLTVL.

This clonotype has ten or more counts. V is TRBV28 and J is TRBJ1-2, with a weak D call TRBD1 (6 bases). The germline V gene has CDR1 MDHEN and CDR2 SYDVKM. With 4 bases removed from V and 8 bases from J, the gap between germline ends came to 23 bases. The CDR3 extends over 16 amino acids. The CDR3 DNA sequence: TGTGCCAGCAGTTCACCCCTGACAGGCCCCCCGCCCGGCTACACCTTC. This codes for CASSSPLTGPPPGYTF.

This clonotype has at least ten counts. The rearrangement joins TRBV6-5 to TRBJ1-3; no definite D call. CDR3 size: 15 residues. Trimming took off 4 bases at V and 1 base at J, with 11 bases between the two ends. Per germline, CDR1 MNHEY and CDR2 SVGAGI. The CDR3 loop is CASSFAGSSGNTIYF. Written as DNA, the CDR3 is TGTGCCAGCAGTTTTGCCGGATCGTCTGGAAACACCATATATTTT.

This clonotype was recorded many times. CDR3 in amino acids: CASSYPGTGGMRRSNEQFF. The CDR3 bases are TGTGCCAGCAGTTACCCCGGGACAGGGGGTATGAGGCGGTCCAATGAGCAGTTCTTC. This chain uses TRBV6-6 with TRBJ2-1; 11 nucleotides match TRBD1. Looked up from germline, CDR1 is MNHNY and CDR2 is SVGAGI (reference sequence). The CDR3 is 19 residues long. Trimming at V came to 2 bases and at J to 6 bases, leaving 15 bases not matched to a gene.

This clonotype was recorded many times. J is TRBJ2-3 and V is TRBV5-1; D could derive from TRBD1 or TRBD2 (5 bases each). Germline loops: CDR1 SGHRS, CDR2 YFSETQ. There are 16 residues in the CDR3. Trimming left V 1 base short and J 2 bases short, with 14 bases between. CDR3: CASSLNRRISTDTQYF. The CDR3 DNA is TGCGCCAGCAGCTTGAACAGGAGGATTTCCACAGATACGCAGTATTTT.

In its sample, this clonotype was seen many times. The chain joins TRBV20-1 to TRBJ1-2; D perhaps matches TRBD1 (5 bases). This CDR3 has 14 amino acids. CDR1 is DFQATT and CDR2 is SNEGSKA in the germline V gene (reference sequence). V was cut by 6 bases and J by 0 bases, with 14 bases left in between. CDR3 bases: TGCAGTGCGGGGGGGTACACGACTAACTATGGCTACACCTTC. Protein sequence: CSAGGYTTNYGYTF.

This clonotype was seen at least ten times. The chain has TRBV3-1 and TRBJ1-1, with D hard to call. CDR1 LGHDT and CDR2 YNNKEL come from the germline V gene (reference sequence). Between the trimmed V and J ends, which lost 2 bases and 6 bases, there was a span of 10 bases. The CDR3 has 13 residues. The CDR3 region is CASSQFSTAEAFF. The CDR3 coding sequence is TGTGCCAGCAGCCAATTTTCTACGGCTGAAGCTTTCTTT.

There are many counts of this clonotype. The chain has TRBV20-1 and TRBJ1-2, with D possibly being TRBD1 (6 bases). The V end was cut by 3 bases, the J end by 2 bases, with 13 bases between. The CDR3 is 14 residues long. The germline V gene encodes CDR1 DFQATT and CDR2 SNEGSKA (reference sequence). CDR3 region: CSARRGGSNYGYTF. The CDR3 nucleotides read TGCAGTGCTAGGCGAGGGGGATCCAACTATGGCTACACCTTC.

In its sample, this clonotype was seen many times. The V gene is TRBV12-3 or TRBV12-4, the J gene TRBJ2-7; 8 bases agree with TRBD2. V lost 6 bases and J lost 1; bases outside the gene matches: 11. The CDR3 is made up of 16 amino acids. Here the CDR3 reads CASRDLSGKASYEQYF. CDR3 in DNA: TGTGCCAGCAGAGATCTTAGCGGGAAGGCATCCTACGAGCAGTACTTC.

This clonotype was observed at least ten times. V gene TRBV7-2 combines with J gene TRBJ1-2, with D maybe TRBD1 (5 bases). CDR3 length: 15 amino acids. With 5 bases removed from V and 1 base from J, the gap between germline ends came to 14 bases. Per the germline V gene, CDR1 is SGHTA and CDR2 is FQGNSA. For the CDR3, the DNA is TGTGCCAGCAGCCTGATCGGGGGGATTAACTATGGCTACACCTTC. It specifies CASSLIGGINYGYTF.

This clonotype was counted ten times or more. CDR3: CASGQGPTEAFF. The CDR3 bases are TGTGCCAGCGGACAGGGGCCCACTGAAGCTTTCTTT. The chain joins TRBV13 to TRBJ1-1, with TRBD1 identical over 9 bases. Germline CDR1 and CDR2: PRHDT and FYEKMQ (reference sequence). The trim removed 8 bases at V and 4 bases at J, leaving 2 bases unmatched. The CDR3 has 12 amino acids.

In its sample, this clonotype was seen many times. This chain uses TRBV5-1 with TRBJ2-7; D is perhaps TRBD2 (7 bases). This CDR3 is 16 amino acids long. V gave up 4 bases and J gave up 3 bases, with 20 bases separating them. CDR1 and CDR2 from the germline V gene are SGHRS and YFSETQ. In DNA, the CDR3 is TGCGCCAGCAGCGGGGTAGGGGGGGCCCCTCACTACGAGCAGTACTTC. This codes for CASSGVGGAPHYEQYF.

This clonotype was found many times. At one end, the junction sequence differs from germline, possibly due to a read error. CDR3 nucleotide sequence: TGCAGTCCTAGTCTAACTCACAATGAGCAGTTCTTC. Translated: CSPSLTHNEQFF. The genes are TRBV20-1 and TRBJ2-1; D uncertain. The CDR3 sequence is 12 residues long. From germline, CDR1 is DFQATT and CDR2 SNEGSKA (reference sequence).

This clonotype was found many times. The rearrangement joins TRBV13 to TRBJ2-7; TRBD1 is a possible D gene (5 bases). The CDR3 loop spans 15 amino acids. Germline values: CDR1 PRHDT, CDR2 FYEKMQ (reference sequence). V was clipped by 0 bases and J by 4 bases, with 13 bases between them. The DNA for the CDR3 is TGTGCCAGCAGCTTAGGCCTTATCGGACATTACGAGCAGTACTTC. Protein sequence: CASSLGLIGHYEQYF.

This clonotype was observed many times. This chain joins TRBV20-1 and TRBJ2-3, with 9 nucleotides matching TRBD2. The V gene end was trimmed by 1 base and the J gene end by 1 base; junction bases not matched to a gene: 3. The CDR3 contains 15 residues. Germline-derived CDR1 and CDR2 are DFQATT and SNEGSKA (reference sequence). For the CDR3, the DNA is TGCAGTGCTAGAGTGTTAGCGGGGGGCACAGATACGCAGTATTTT. This translates into CSARVLAGGTDTQYF.

The table lists this clonotype with many counts. The chain links TRBV7-9 to TRBJ2-3; the D call may be TRBD1 or TRBD2 (5 bases each). The CDR3 has 15 residues. V gave up 2 bases and J gave up 0 bases, with 9 bases separating them. Germline V CDR1 and CDR2: SEHNR, FQNEAQ (reference sequence). The DNA of the CDR3 is TGTGCCAGCAGCTTACCGGGACCAAGCACAGATACGCAGTATTTT. Its translation is CASSLPGPSTDTQYF.

At least ten counts were recorded for this clonotype. This sequence joins TRBV28 and TRBJ2-7; D unclear. CDR3 length: 13 residues. Germline CDR1 reads MDHEN; CDR2 reads SYDVKM. Deletions cut 7 bases from V and 0 bases from J, with 10 bases between. The CDR3 sequence is CASTYPASYEQYF. In DNA form, the CDR3 reads TGTGCCAGCACCTACCCTGCCTCCTACGAGCAGTACTTC.

This clonotype was seen repeatedly, ten times or more. This chain links TRBV7-2 with TRBJ1-1, with D perhaps TRBD1 (6 bases). The CDR3 extends over 13 amino acids. CDR1 SGHTA and CDR2 FQGNSA come from the germline V gene. V was clipped by 5 bases and J by 8 bases, with 15 bases between them. The CDR3 loop is CASSPGAGGEAFF. CDR3 nucleotide sequence: TGTGCCAGCAGCCCAGGGGCGGGGGGCGAAGCTTTCTTT.

In its sample, this clonotype was seen many times. This chain links TRBV4-3 with TRBJ2-1; 13 bases are shared with TRBD2. From germline, CDR1 is LGHNA and CDR2 YSLEER. Trimming at V came to 3 bases and at J to 9 bases, leaving 8 bases not matched to a gene. The CDR3 extends over 16 amino acids. The CDR3 bases are TGCGCCAGCAGCCAGGAGGCTGGACTAGCGGGAGTTGAGCAGTTCTTC. Residues: CASSQEAGLAGVEQFF.

This rearrangement joins TRBV6-5 to TRBJ1-6; D might be TRBD1 (5 bases). This CDR3 spans 14 amino acids. V lost 2 bases and J lost 10, with 12 bases in between. Germline CDR1 and CDR2: MNHEY and SVGAGI. CDR3 in amino acids: CASSYRQGASPLHF. As DNA, the CDR3 is TGTGCCAGCAGTTACCGGCAGGGTGCCTCACCCCTCCACTTT.

The table lists this clonotype with many counts. The rearrangement joins TRBV20-1 to TRBJ2-2; a weak D match, TRBD2 (6 bases). The CDR3 sequence is 15 residues long. From germline, CDR1 is DFQATT and CDR2 SNEGSKA (reference sequence). V was trimmed by 5 bases and J by 2 bases, leaving 15 bases between them. The CDR3 nucleotides read TGCAGTGCTGGCCGCCCGGGAGACAACACCGGGGAGCTGTTTTTT. Its translation: CSAGRPGDNTGELFF.

In its sample, this clonotype was seen many times. The chain carries TRBV18 and TRBJ2-2; tentative D call: TRBD1 (6 bases). V was clipped by 6 bases and J by 7 bases, with 12 bases between them. This CDR3 region has 13 residues. The germline V gene encodes CDR1 KGHSH and CDR2 LQKENI. The CDR3 reads CASSPNRDGELFF. CDR3 DNA sequence: TGTGCCAGCTCCCCTAACAGGGACGGGGAGCTGTTTTTT. The full variable domain, in which reference TRBV18 and TRBJ2-2 provide the parts outside the CDR3, is NAGVMQNPRHLVRRRGQEARLRCSPMKGHSHVYWYRQLPEEGLKFMVYLQKENIIDESGMPKERFSAEFPKEGPSILRIQQVVRGDSAAYFCASSPNRDGELFFGEGSRLTVL.

Worth noting for this clonotype: A much larger clone is a single base away; this may be a read error. The J gene is TRBJ2-1, the V gene TRBV20-1, with D perhaps given as TRBD1 or TRBD2 (5 bases each). This CDR3 has 11 residues. Germline lookup yields CDR1 DFQATT and CDR2 SNEGSKA (reference sequence). V was pared by 6 bases and J by 9 bases, with 12 bases between. This CDR3 reads CSAEQAGEQFF. In DNA, the CDR3 is TGCAGTGCAGAACAGGCGGGTGAGCAGTTCTTC.

In its sample, this clonotype was seen many times. The J gene is TRBJ1-2, the V gene TRBV4-3, with a tentative D call TRBD1 (5 bases). Trimming removed 5 bases from V and 0 bases from J, with 7 bases in between. The CDR3 is 13 amino acids. Germline values: CDR1 LGHNA, CDR2 YSLEER. The CDR3 nucleotides are TGCGCCAGCAGCGGGGCGGCTAACTATGGCTACACCTTC. Translating it yields CASSGAANYGYTF.

This clonotype appeared many times. The chain couples TRBV27 to TRBJ2-7; 11 nucleotides agree with TRBD1. Germline CDR1 reads MNHEY; CDR2 reads SMNVEV (reference sequence). The CDR3 is 14 residues long. J lost 3 bases, V lost 6 bases, and 4 bases had no gene match. This CDR3 reads CASSPGQGVYEQYF. CDR3 coding DNA: TGTGCCAGCAGCCCGGGACAGGGGGTCTACGAGCAGTACTTC.